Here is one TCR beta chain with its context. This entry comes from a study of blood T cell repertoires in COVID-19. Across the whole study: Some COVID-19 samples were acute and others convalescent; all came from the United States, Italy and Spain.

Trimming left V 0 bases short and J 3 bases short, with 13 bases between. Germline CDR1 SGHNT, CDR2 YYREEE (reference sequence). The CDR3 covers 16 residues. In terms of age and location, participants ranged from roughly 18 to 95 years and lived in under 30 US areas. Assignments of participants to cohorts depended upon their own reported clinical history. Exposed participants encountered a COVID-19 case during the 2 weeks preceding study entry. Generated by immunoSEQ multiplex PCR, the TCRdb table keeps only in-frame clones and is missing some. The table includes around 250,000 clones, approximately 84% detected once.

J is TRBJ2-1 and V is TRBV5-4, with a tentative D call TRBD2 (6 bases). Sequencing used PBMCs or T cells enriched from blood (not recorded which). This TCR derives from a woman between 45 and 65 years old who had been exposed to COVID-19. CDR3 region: CASSLGRRGVYNEQFF. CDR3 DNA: TGTGCCAGCAGCTTGGGTAGGCGGGGAGTCTACAATGAGCAGTTCTTC.